Given below is one T cell receptor beta chain in context. The data are from a study of cytomegalovirus exposure and HLA in healthy donors. Study at large: Out of 150 million to 200 million T cells, an earlier analysis found over 100 million unique TCR beta sequences in total.

Use of 60 Vbeta and 13 Jbeta primers characterized the PCR. Data came from immunoSEQ multiplex PCR; TCRdb stores just in-frame clones and leaves some out. The sample holds fewer than 200,000 clones, approximately 90% seen once. This CDR3 contains 16 residues. The V gene lost 4 bases and the J gene lost 4 bases, with 18 bases spanning the gap. Per the germline V gene, CDR1 is SGHNT and CDR2 is YYREEE (reference sequence). Sequencing was performed on PBMCs. The chain uses TRBV5-4 and TRBJ2-4; D perhaps matches TRBD1 (7 bases). The clonotype originates from a boy aged 2 to 9 in good health and CMV-seronegative. The CDR3 protein is CASSETDRAGKNIQYF. CDR3 bases: TGTGCCAGCAGCGAAACAGACAGGGCGGGGAAAAACATTCAGTACTTC.